These 20 T cell receptor beta chains came from one sample sequenced in a study of early T cells in non-severe SARS-CoV-2 infection. TCRdb recomputed calls from the 5' RACE reads with MiXCR, one row per CDR3 protein. Of tens of thousands of distinct CDR3 sequences in the sample, more than 10% were seen once. Sequenced input: whole blood. These receptors were obtained from an adult who was a healthcare worker with PCR-confirmed SARS-CoV-2 infection or an uninfected control (not recorded which).

This clonotype was detected many times. The chain couples TRBV11-1 to TRBJ2-3; a weak D match, TRBD2 (6 bases). Trimming took off 2 bases at V and 8 bases at J, with 11 bases between the two ends. CDR3 length: 13 amino acids. CDR1 SGHAT and CDR2 FQDESV come from the germline V gene (reference sequence). CDR3 sequence reads: CASSLTPEGTQYF. As DNA, the CDR3 is TGTGCCAGCAGCTTAACGCCGGAGGGTACGCAGTATTTT.

The CDR3 protein is CASSSGQGARSEEAFF. As DNA, the CDR3 is TGCGCCAGCAGCTCCGGACAGGGGGCGAGATCTGAGGAAGCTTTCTTT. The chain is built from TRBV5-1 and TRBJ1-1; 11 nucleotides agree with TRBD1. V was pared by 3 bases and J by 8 bases, with 12 bases of the junction left unmatched. The germline gives CDR1 SGHRS, CDR2 YFSETQ. CDR3 length equals 16 residues.

This clonotype was detected only a few times. V and J are TRBV7-2 and TRBJ2-1; 8 nucleotides align to TRBD2. Trimming cost V 5 bases and J 3 bases; bases outside gene matches: 9. In germline, CDR1 is SGHTA, CDR2 FQGNSA. This CDR3 comprises 16 residues. As DNA, the CDR3 is TGTGCCAGCAGCGGCATAACGGGAGGGTACTACAATGAGCAGTTCTTC. Translated, it gives CASSGITGGYYNEQFF.

This clonotype has a count of ten or more. The J gene is TRBJ2-3, the V gene TRBV18; 7 nucleotides match TRBD2. CDR3 size: 15 residues. J was trimmed by 0 bases and V by 4 bases; bases with no gene match: 4. The V gene's germline CDR1 is KGHSH and CDR2 LQKENI. The CDR3 is CASSLLAESTDTQYF. Written as DNA, the CDR3 is TGTGCCAGCTCACTTCTAGCGGAGAGCACAGATACGCAGTATTTT.

At least ten counts were recorded for this clonotype. The chain links TRBV2 to TRBJ1-3; no clear D. Between the trimmed V and J ends, which lost 8 bases and 2 bases, there was a span of 4 bases. CDR3 length: 11 amino acids. The germline V gene encodes CDR1 SNHLY and CDR2 FYNNEI. The CDR3 region is CASQTGNTIYF. The CDR3 DNA sequence: TGTGCCAGCCAGACTGGAAACACCATATATTTT. The full variable domain, with the rest looked up from reference TRBV2 and TRBJ1-3, is EPEVTQTPSHQVTQMGQEVILRCVPISNHLYFYWYRQILGQKVEFLVSFYNNEISEKSEIFDDQFSVERPDGSNFTLKIRSTKLEDSAMYFCASQTGNTIYFGEGSWLTVV.

This clonotype has ten or more counts. This sequence joins TRBV20-1 and TRBJ1-1; TRBD1 agrees at 7 bases. J gave up 10 bases and V 1 base, and 12 bases lay outside the gene matches. Germline lookup yields CDR1 DFQATT and CDR2 SNEGSKA (reference sequence). CDR3 length equals 14 residues. The CDR3 DNA reads as TGCAGTGCTAGAGCTCCAGGGCAGGGGGTCGGAGCTTTCTTT. This translates into CSARAPGQGVGAFF.

The sample holds a few counts of this clonotype. The V call is TRBV29-1, the J call TRBJ2-1; the match to TRBD2 covers 7 bases. Germline CDR1 SQVTM, CDR2 ANQGSEA. This CDR3 contains 15 residues. V was pared by 6 bases and J by 3 bases, with 11 bases of the junction left unmatched. This chain's CDR3 is CSVLTGRGGYNEQFF. The CDR3 DNA reads TGCAGCGTGCTTACGGGGAGGGGAGGCTACAATGAGCAGTTCTTC.

This clonotype was counted ten times or more. The J gene is TRBJ1-1, the V gene TRBV6-4, with 12 bases that match TRBD1. Germline lookup yields CDR1 MRHNA and CDR2 SNTAGT. The CDR3 loop spans 17 amino acids. V trimming: 3 bases; J trimming: 1 base; junction bases outside the gene matches: 6. The CDR3 loop reads CASSEGDRGPKNTEAFF. As DNA, the CDR3 is TGTGCCAGCAGTGAAGGGGACAGGGGGCCGAAGAACACTGAAGCTTTCTTT.

This clonotype occurred many times. The CDR3, as DNA: TGTGCCAGCAGTCCCGGTTATACGCAGTATTTT. This codes for CASSPGYTQYF. The chain couples TRBV6-2 or TRBV6-3 to TRBJ2-3, with D hard to call. The CDR3 spans 11 residues. Trimming took 5 bases from V and 7 from J, leaving 7 bases between them. Germline loops: CDR1 MNHEY, CDR2 SVGEGT.

Sample share makes this clonotype medium-sized (0.01 to 0.1%). This sequence joins TRBV7-3 and TRBJ2-6, with D unresolved. The V end lost 1 base, the J end lost 3 bases, and 4 bases lay between the germline ends. Germline V gene data show CDR1 as SGHTA and CDR2 as FQGTGA. The CDR3 covers 14 residues. CDR3 sequence reads: CASSLMGGANVLTF. In nucleotides, the CDR3 is TGTGCCAGCAGCTTAATGGGTGGGGCCAACGTCCTGACTTTC.

This clonotype was seen only a few times. J is TRBJ2-2 and V is TRBV19, with TRBD2 matching over 10 bases. The ends lost 2 bases at V and 4 bases at J; junction bases unmatched: 4. CDR1 and CDR2 (germline): LNHDA, SQIVND (reference sequence). The CDR3 totals 16 residues. The CDR3 is CASSISLAGATGELFF. Here the CDR3 DNA reads TGTGCCAGTAGTATATCCCTAGCGGGAGCCACCGGGGAGCTGTTTTTT.

This clonotype has at least ten counts. The chain carries TRBV20-1 and TRBJ1-1, with D perhaps TRBD1 (6 bases). This CDR3 is built from 11 residues. The V gene's germline CDR1 is DFQATT and CDR2 SNEGSKA (reference sequence). CDR3 region: CRPGQNTEAFF. The CDR3 DNA sequence: TGCAGACCGGGACAGAACACTGAAGCTTTCTTT.

At least ten counts were recorded for this clonotype. The chain recombines TRBV2 with TRBJ1-1, with a tentative D call TRBD1 (5 bases). Germline V gene sequence: CDR1 SNHLY, CDR2 FYNNEI. Trimming removed 4 bases at V and 0 bases at J, with 6 bases between. This CDR3 has 13 amino acids. Here the CDR3 reads CASSVGVNTEAFF. CDR3 nucleotide sequence: TGTGCCAGCAGTGTGGGGGTGAACACTGAAGCTTTCTTT.

This chain uses TRBV5-1 with TRBJ2-1; 8 bases fit TRBD1. Germline V gives CDR1 SGHRS, CDR2 YFSETQ. V gave up 0 bases and J gave up 5 bases; unmatched junction bases: 7. This CDR3 has 16 amino acids. The CDR3 sequence is CASSLGAGTGDNEQFF. In DNA form, the CDR3 reads TGCGCCAGCAGCTTGGGGGCCGGGACAGGAGACAATGAGCAGTTCTTC.

The chain carries TRBV7-6 and TRBJ2-2; no reliable D call. The germline V gene has CDR1 SGHVS and CDR2 FNYEAQ. The CDR3 extends over 13 amino acids. V was cut by 1 base and J by 6 bases, with 6 bases left in between. The CDR3 DNA is TGTGCCAGCAGCTTAGGGGTGTCCGGGGAGCTGTTTTTT. Its protein product is CASSLGVSGELFF.

This clonotype was observed at least ten times. The J gene is TRBJ2-5, the V gene TRBV5-6; D is ambiguous. Germline CDR1 and CDR2: SGHDT and YYEEEE. The length of the CDR3 is 13 residues. V lost 0 bases and J lost 2, with 5 bases in between. For the CDR3, the DNA is TGTGCCAGCAGCTTGGACATTCAAGAGACCCAGTACTTC. Its protein is CASSLDIQETQYF.

This clonotype was counted at least ten times. The chain carries TRBV3-1 and TRBJ1-2; D is undetermined. This CDR3 has 11 amino acids. V lost 4 bases, J lost 8 bases, and 8 bases lay in between. Per germline, CDR1 LGHDT and CDR2 YNNKEL (reference sequence). In nucleotides, the CDR3 is TGTGCCAGCAGCCGTCATGACGGCTACACCTTC. Its translation is CASSRHDGYTF.

The V call is TRBV4-2, the J call TRBJ2-7, with unresolved D. Germline CDR1 is LGHNA and CDR2 is YNFKEQ. Trimming removed 0 bases at V and 0 bases at J, with 3 bases between. The CDR3 is 13 residues long. The CDR3 region is CASSQDNSYEQYF. Here the CDR3 DNA reads TGTGCCAGCAGCCAAGATAACTCCTACGAGCAGTACTTC.

This clonotype was seen repeatedly, ten times or more. The chain recombines TRBV7-6 with TRBJ2-7; 7 bases line up with TRBD1. Germline trimming cut 3 bases from V and 3 bases from J; bases unmatched to any gene: 2. This CDR3 spans 13 amino acids. CDR1 is SGHVS and CDR2 is FNYEAQ in the germline V gene. CDR3 sequence reads: CASSLAGGYEQYF. The CDR3 bases are TGTGCCAGCAGCTTGGCAGGGGGCTACGAGCAGTACTTC.

At least ten counts were recorded for this clonotype. The chain is built from TRBV20-1 and TRBJ1-1; D is unclear. This CDR3 spans 12 amino acids. CDR1 and CDR2 from the germline V gene are DFQATT and SNEGSKA (reference sequence). Between the trimmed V and J ends, which lost 4 bases and 8 bases, there was a span of 14 bases. CDR3 bases: TGCAGTGCTACAGGACGTGTCGGAGAAGCTTTCTTT. As protein: CSATGRVGEAFF.